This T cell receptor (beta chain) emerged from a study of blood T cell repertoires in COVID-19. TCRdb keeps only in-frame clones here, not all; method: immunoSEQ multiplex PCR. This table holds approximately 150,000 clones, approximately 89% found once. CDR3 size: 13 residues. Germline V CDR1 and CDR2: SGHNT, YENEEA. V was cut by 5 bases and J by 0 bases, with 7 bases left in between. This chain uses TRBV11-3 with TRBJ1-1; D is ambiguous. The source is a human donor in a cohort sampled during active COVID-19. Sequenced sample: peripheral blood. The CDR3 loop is CASSQQLNTEAFF. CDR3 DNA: TGTGCCAGCAGCCAACAGCTGAACACTGAAGCTTTCTTT.